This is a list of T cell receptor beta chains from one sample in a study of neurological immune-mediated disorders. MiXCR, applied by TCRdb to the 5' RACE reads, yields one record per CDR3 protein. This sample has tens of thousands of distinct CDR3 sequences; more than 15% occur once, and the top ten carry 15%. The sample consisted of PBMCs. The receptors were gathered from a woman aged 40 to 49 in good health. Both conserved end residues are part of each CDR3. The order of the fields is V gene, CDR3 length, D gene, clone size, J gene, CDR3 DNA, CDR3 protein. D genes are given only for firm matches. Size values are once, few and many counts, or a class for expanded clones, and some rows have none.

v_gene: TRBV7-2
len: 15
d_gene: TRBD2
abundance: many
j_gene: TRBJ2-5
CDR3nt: TGTGCCAGCAGCGATCCCGGGGGGTCGGGGAAGACCCAGTACTTC
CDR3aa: CASSDPGGSGKTQYF

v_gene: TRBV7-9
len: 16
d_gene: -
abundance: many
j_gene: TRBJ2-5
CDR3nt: TGTGCCAGCAGCCCCACCCCGCCGGCCGTCCAAGAGACCCAGTACTTC
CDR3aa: CASSPTPPAVQETQYF

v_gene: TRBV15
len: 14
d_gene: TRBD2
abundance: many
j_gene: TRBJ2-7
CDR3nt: TGTGCCACCAGCAGAGATCGGACTAGCTACGAGCAGTACTTC
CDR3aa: CATSRDRTSYEQYF

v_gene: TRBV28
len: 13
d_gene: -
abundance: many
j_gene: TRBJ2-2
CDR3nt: TGTGCCAGCAGTTCCTTGTGGGCCGGGGAGCTGTTTTTT
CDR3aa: CASSSLWAGELFF

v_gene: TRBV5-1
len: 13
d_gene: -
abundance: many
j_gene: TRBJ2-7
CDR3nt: TGCGCCAGCAGCTTGGAAACGGGGGGCAGGCAGTACTTC
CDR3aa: CASSLETGGRQYF

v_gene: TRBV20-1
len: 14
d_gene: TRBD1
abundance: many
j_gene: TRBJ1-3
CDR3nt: TGCAGTGCTAGCCCGGGACAGGGGGAAAACACCATATATTTT
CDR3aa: CSASPGQGENTIYF

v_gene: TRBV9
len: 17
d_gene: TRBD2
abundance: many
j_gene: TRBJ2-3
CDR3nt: TGTGCCAGCAGCGTAGAAGGCGGGGGGGCTGGCACAGATACGCAGTATTTT
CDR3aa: CASSVEGGGAGTDTQYF

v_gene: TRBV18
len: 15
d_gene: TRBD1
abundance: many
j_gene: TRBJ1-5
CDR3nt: TGTGCCAGCTCCGAGGACAGGGATAGCAATCAGCCCCAGCATTTT
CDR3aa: CASSEDRDSNQPQHF

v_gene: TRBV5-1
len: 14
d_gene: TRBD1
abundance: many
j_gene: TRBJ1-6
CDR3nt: TGCGCCAGCAAACTGGACAGGGGGGGATCACCCCTCCACTTT
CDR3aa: CASKLDRGGSPLHF

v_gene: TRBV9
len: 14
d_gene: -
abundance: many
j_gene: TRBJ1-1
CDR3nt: TGTGCCAGCAGCCAAGGACTGGGTAGTTCTGAAGCTTTCTTT
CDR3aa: CASSQGLGSSEAFF

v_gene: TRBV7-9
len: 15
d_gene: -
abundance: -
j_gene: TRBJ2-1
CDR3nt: TGTGCCAGCAGCTGGGAAGGGCTAGCAGGCAATGAGCAGTTCTTC
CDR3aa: CASSWEGLAGNEQFF

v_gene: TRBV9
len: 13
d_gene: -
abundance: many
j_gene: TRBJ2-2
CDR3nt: TGTGCCAGCAGCCCGGGACCAAGAGGGGAGCTGTTTTTT
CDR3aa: CASSPGPRGELFF

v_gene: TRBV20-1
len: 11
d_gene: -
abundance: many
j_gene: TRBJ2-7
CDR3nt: TGCAGTGTTGAAGGAGACCACGAGCAGTACTTC
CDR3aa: CSVEGDHEQYF

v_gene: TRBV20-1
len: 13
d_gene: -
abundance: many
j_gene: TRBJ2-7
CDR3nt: TGCAGTGCTCCCTCGGACGGTTCGTTAGAGCAGTACTTC
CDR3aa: CSAPSDGSLEQYF

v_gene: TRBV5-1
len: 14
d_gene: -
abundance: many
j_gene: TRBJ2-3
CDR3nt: TGCGCCAGCAGCTTCCCCCAAGACGGGGGGCCGCAGTATTTT
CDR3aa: CASSFPQDGGPQYF

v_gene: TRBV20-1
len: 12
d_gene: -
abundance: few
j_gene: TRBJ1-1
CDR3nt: TGCAGTGCTAGGGCGGGCAACGCTGAAGCTTTCTTT
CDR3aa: CSARAGNAEAFF

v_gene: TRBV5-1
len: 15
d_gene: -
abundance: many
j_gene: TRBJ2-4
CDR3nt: TGCGCCAGCAGCTTGGAGGGCAGGGCTGAAAACATTCAGTACTTC
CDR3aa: CASSLEGRAENIQYF

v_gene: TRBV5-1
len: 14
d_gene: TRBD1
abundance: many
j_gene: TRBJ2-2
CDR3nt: TGCGCCAGGGTTCAGGGGGCGAAAACCGGGGAGCTGTTTTTT
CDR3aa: CARVQGAKTGELFF

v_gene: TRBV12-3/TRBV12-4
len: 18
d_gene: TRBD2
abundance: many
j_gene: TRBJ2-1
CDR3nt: TGTGCCAGCAGTTTACTTCTACTCGGAGCGGGGGAATACAATGAGCAGTTCTTC
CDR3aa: CASSLLLLGAGEYNEQFF

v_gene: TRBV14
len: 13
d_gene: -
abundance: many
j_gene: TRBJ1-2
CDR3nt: TGTGCCAGCAGCCAAGCGTTTAGCGTTGGCTACACCTTC
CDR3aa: CASSQAFSVGYTF

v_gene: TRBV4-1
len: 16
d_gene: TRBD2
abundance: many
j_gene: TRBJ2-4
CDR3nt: TGCGCCAGCAGCCCCGGGGCGGGGGGGGCCAAAAACATTCAGTACTTC
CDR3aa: CASSPGAGGAKNIQYF

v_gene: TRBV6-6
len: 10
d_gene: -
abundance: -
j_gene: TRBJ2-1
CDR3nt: TGTGCCTCCGGGGTCAATGAGCAGTTCTTC
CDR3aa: CASGVNEQFF

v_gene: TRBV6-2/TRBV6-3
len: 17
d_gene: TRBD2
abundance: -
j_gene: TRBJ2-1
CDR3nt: TGTGCCAGCAGTTACACAGTAGGCGGGGGGTCCTACAATGAGCAGTTCTTC
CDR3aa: CASSYTVGGGSYNEQFF

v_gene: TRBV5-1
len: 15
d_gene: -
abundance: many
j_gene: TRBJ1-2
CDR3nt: TGCGCCAGCAGCTTGACAGGACCCGCTAACTATGGCTACACCTTC
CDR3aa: CASSLTGPANYGYTF

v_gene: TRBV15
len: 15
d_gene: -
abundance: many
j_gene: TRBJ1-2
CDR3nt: TGTGCCACCAGCAGTTTCCAGGGACGCTCCTATGGCTACACCTTC
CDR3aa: CATSSFQGRSYGYTF

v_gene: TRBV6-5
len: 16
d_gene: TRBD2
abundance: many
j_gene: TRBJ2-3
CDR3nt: TGTGCCAGCAGATCCCTAAAAGCGGGGGGGACAGATACGCAGTATTTT
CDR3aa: CASRSLKAGGTDTQYF

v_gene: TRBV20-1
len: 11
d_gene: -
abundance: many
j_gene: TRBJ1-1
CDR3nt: TGCAGTGCTAACAGGGCCACTGAAGCTTTCTTT
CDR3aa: CSANRATEAFF

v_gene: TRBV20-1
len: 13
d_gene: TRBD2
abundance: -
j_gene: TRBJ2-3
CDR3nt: TGCAGTGGGGCTAGCGGTAGCACAGATACGCAGTATTTT
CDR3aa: CSGASGSTDTQYF

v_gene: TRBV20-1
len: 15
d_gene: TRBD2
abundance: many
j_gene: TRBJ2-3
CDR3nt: TGCAGTGCTAGAGCTGGCGGGGGGTGGACAGATACGCAGTATTTT
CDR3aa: CSARAGGGWTDTQYF

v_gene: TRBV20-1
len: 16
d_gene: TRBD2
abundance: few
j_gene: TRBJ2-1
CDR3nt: TGCAGTGCTAGCTCGACTAGCGGGGGCTCCTACAATGAGCAGTTCTTC
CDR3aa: CSASSTSGGSYNEQFF

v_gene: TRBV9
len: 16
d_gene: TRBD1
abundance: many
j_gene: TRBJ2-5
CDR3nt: TGTGCCAGCAGCGGCACAGGGGCTAGGTTCACGGAGACCCAGTACTTC
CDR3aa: CASSGTGARFTETQYF

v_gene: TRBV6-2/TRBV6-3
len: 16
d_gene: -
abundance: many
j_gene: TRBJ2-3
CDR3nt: TGTGCCAGCAGTTACTCAGCGGACTCATTAGGAGATACGCAGTATTTT
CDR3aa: CASSYSADSLGDTQYF

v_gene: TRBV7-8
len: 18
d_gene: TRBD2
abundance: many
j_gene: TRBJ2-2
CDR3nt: TGTGCCAGCAGCTTAATGGGACTAGCGGGGGGCGTAGGCGGGGAGCTGTTTTTT
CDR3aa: CASSLMGLAGGVGGELFF

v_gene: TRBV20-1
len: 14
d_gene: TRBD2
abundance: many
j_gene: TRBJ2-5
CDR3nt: TGCAGTGCTTCCTTGCGGGGGGGCCTGGAGACCCAGTACTTC
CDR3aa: CSASLRGGLETQYF

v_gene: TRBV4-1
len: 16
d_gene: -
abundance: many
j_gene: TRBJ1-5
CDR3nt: TGCGCCAGCAGCCAAGTTAAGGGATCAAACAATCAGCCCCAGCATTTT
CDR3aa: CASSQVKGSNNQPQHF

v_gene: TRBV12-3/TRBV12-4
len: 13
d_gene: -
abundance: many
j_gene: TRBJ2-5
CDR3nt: TGTGCCAGCAGTTTAGGCAGGTCAGAGACCCAGTACTTC
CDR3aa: CASSLGRSETQYF

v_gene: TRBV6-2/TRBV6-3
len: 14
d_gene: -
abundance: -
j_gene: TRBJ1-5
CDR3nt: TGTGCCAGCAGTTACATCCAGGAGAATCAGCCCCAGCATTTT
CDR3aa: CASSYIQENQPQHF

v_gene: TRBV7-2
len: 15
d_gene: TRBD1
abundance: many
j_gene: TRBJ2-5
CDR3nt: TGTGCCAGCAGCCCTACGGACAGGGTCGGAGAGACCCAGTACTTC
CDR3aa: CASSPTDRVGETQYF

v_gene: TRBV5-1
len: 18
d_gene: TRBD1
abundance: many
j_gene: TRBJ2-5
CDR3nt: TGCGCCAGCAGCTTGGTCCCGGGACAGGGGGCTATCCAAGAGACCCAGTACTTC
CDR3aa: CASSLVPGQGAIQETQYF

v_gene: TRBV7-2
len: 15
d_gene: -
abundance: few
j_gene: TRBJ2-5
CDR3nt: TGTGCCAGCAGCTTTTCGCTACTACTGGAAGAGACCCAGTACTTC
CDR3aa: CASSFSLLLEETQYF

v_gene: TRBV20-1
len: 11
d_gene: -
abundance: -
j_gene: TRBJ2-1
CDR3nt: TGCAGTGCTAGGTGGGGGAATGAGCAGTTCTTC
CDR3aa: CSARWGNEQFF

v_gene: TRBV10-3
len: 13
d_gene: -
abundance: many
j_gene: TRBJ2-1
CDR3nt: TGTGCCATCAGTGAGTTGAGGGGTCGGGAGCAGTTCTTC
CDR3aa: CAISELRGREQFF

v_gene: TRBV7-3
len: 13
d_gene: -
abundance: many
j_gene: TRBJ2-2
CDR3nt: TGTGCCAGCAGCAACGACAATACCGGGGAGCTGTTTTTT
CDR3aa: CASSNDNTGELFF

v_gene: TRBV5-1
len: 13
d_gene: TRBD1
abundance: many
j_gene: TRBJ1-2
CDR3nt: TGCGCCAGCAGTCAGGACAGGGGCTATGGCTACACCTTC
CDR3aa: CASSQDRGYGYTF

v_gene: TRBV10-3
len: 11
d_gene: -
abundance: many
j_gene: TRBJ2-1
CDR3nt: TGTGCCATCAGTGACGGAGCTGAGCAGTTCTTC
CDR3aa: CAISDGAEQFF

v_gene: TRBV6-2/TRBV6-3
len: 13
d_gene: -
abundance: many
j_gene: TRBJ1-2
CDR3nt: TGTGCCAGCAGTTACAACCGGTACTATGGCTACACCTTC
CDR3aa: CASSYNRYYGYTF

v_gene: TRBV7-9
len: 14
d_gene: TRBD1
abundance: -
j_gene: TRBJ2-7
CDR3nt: TGTGCCAGGAGCCTCGACAGGGGGTCCTACGAGCAGGACTTC
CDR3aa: CARSLDRGSYEQDF

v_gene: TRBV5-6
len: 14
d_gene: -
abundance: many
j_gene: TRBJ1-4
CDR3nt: TGTGCCAGCAGCTTGGCCGGCGGCGGTGAAAAACTGTTTTTT
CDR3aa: CASSLAGGGEKLFF

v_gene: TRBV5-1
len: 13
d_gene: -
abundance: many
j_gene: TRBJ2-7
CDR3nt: TGCGCCAGCAGCTTGGAAGCTCTACGGGAGCAGTACTTC
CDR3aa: CASSLEALREQYF